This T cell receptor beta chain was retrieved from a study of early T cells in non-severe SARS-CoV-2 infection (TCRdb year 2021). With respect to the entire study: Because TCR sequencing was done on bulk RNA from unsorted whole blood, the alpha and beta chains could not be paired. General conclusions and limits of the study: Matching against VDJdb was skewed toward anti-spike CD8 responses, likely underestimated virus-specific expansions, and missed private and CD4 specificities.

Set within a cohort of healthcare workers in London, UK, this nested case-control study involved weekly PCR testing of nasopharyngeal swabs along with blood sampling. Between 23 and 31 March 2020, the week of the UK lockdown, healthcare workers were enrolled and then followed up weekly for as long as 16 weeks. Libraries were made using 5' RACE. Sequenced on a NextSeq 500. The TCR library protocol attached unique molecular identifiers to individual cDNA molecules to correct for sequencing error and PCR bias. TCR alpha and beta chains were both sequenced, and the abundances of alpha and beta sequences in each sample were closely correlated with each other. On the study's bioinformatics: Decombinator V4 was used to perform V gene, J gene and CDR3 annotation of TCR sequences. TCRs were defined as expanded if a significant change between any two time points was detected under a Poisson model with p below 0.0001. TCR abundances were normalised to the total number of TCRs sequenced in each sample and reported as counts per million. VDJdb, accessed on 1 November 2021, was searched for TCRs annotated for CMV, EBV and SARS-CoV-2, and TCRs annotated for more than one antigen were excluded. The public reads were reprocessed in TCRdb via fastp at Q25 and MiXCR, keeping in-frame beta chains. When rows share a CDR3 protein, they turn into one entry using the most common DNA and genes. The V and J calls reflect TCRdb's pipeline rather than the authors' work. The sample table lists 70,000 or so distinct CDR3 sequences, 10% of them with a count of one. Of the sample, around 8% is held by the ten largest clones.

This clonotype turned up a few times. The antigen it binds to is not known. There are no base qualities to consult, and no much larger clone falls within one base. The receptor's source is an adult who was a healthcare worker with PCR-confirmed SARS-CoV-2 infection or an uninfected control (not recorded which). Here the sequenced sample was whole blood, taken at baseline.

The DNA sequence is TGTGCCAGCACCCCAAGGAACCTGCGGAGGGTCCACAATGAGCAGTTCTTC. Translation gives CASTPRNLRRVHNEQFF. The chain is assembled from TRBV7-8 and TRBJ2-1, and TRBD2 may be the D gene, going by 6 matching bases. V is shortened by 7 bases, J by 5 bases, and the region joining them spans 24 bases. According to the germline V gene, CDR1 reads SGHVS and CDR2 reads FQNEAQ. The CDR3 starts with the cysteine, ends with the phenylalanine, and has 17 residues. The read is trimmed to its CDR3 DNA, 51 bases read in frame from base 1.